What follows are 17 T cell receptor beta chains derived from one specimen sequenced in a study of T cell responses to AZD1222 COVID-19 vaccine. The table came from immunoSEQ multiplex PCR; TCRdb's copy has only in-frame clones and leaves some out. The sample holds about 86,000 clones, 88% seen once. The source was peripheral blood, collected on day 0 of MenACWY control vaccination. The receptors derive from an adult in good health.

The chain carries TRBV3-1 (or the pseudogene TRBV3-2) and TRBJ1-2; D is unclear. V lost 2 bases and J lost 7, with 11 bases in between. The CDR3 is 13 amino acids. CDR1 is LGHDT, CDR2 YNNKEL, per germline (reference sequence). CDR3 nucleotides: TGTGCCAGCAGCCAATACTTGGTGGCTGGCTACACCTTC. Residues: CASSQYLVAGYTF.

This clone was seen just once. The CDR3 bases are TGCGCCAGCAGTCAAGGACCGGGACTCAACTATGGCTACACCTTC. Translation: CASSQGPGLNYGYTF. The chain joins TRBV23-1 to TRBJ1-2; tentatively, D is TRBD1 (5 bases). TRBV23-1 is marked as an open reading frame, function uncertain. The ends were cut back, 2 bases at V and 2 bases at J, with 12 bases in the middle. The CDR3 is 15 amino acids.

The chain combines TRBV18 with TRBJ2-1; possibly TRBD1 for D (6 bases). The V end was cut by 9 bases, the J end by 6 bases, with 18 bases between. The CDR3 extends over 14 amino acids. Germline CDR1 reads KGHSH; CDR2 reads LQKENI. Here the CDR3 DNA reads TGTGCCAGTATACAAGGACAGTTTGGCAATGAGCAGTTCTTC. It is translated as CASIQGQFGNEQFF.

The genes are TRBV18 and TRBJ1-5; D is unresolved. V was clipped by 1 base and J by 6 bases, with 10 bases between them. Germline V gives CDR1 KGHSH, CDR2 LQKENI. The CDR3 sequence is 14 residues long. This chain's CDR3 is CASSPQGKSQPQHF. The DNA of the CDR3 is TGTGCCAGCTCACCACAGGGTAAGAGTCAGCCCCAGCATTTT.

This clone is labeled as medium-sized (0.01 to 0.1%). The V and J genes are TRBV9 and TRBJ2-1, with 7 bases matching TRBD1. The germline gives CDR1 SGDLS, CDR2 YYNGEE. The CDR3 sequence is 15 residues long. The V segment lost 3 bases and the J segment 0 bases; nucleotides outside the gene matches: 3. CDR3 sequence: CASSAQGNSYNEQFF. The CDR3 region has the DNA TGTGCCAGCAGCGCACAGGGGAACTCCTACAATGAGCAGTTCTTC.

The gene calls are TRBV7-2 and TRBJ1-4; TRBD1 aligns across 8 bases. Germline CDR1 reads SGHTA; CDR2 reads FQGNSA. The trim removed 6 bases at V and 3 bases at J, leaving 6 bases unmatched. This CDR3 spans 15 amino acids. The CDR3 spells CASRPRGQANEKLFF. DNA of the CDR3: TGTGCCAGCAGACCCAGGGGGCAGGCTAATGAAAAACTGTTTTTT.

V gene TRBV6-5 combines with J gene TRBJ1-2; TRBD1 might be the D (5 bases). This CDR3 contains 14 residues. Germline CDR1 and CDR2: MNHEY and SVGAGI. V lost 7 bases, J lost 3 bases, and 15 bases lay in between. The chain's CDR3 is CASNPLTVYYGYTF. The CDR3 nucleotides are TGTGCCAGCAATCCCCTGACAGTTTACTATGGCTACACCTTC.

The chain employs TRBV6-2 or TRBV6-3 and TRBJ1-5, with D maybe TRBD1 (6 bases). Looked up from germline, CDR1 is MNHEY and CDR2 is SVGEGT. With 2 bases removed from V and 2 bases from J, the gap between germline ends came to 13 bases. The CDR3 consists of 16 residues. The CDR3: CASSYRTAGGNQPQHF. CDR3 in DNA: TGTGCCAGCAGTTACCGGACAGCCGGAGGCAATCAGCCCCAGCATTTT.

This chain links TRBV7-2 with TRBJ2-1; 9 nucleotides align to TRBD2. Germline V gene data show CDR1 as SGHTA and CDR2 as FQGNSA. The CDR3 is 14 amino acids. Trimming at V came to 5 bases and at J to 9 bases, leaving 8 bases not matched to a gene. The DNA for the CDR3 is TGTGCCAGCAGCAATAGCGGGGGAAGGAGTGAGCAGTTCTTC. Translated, it gives CASSNSGGRSEQFF.

The V and J genes are TRBV5-4 and TRBJ1-4; 9 bases are shared with TRBD1. The CDR3 consists of 16 residues. The V gene end was trimmed by 1 base and the J gene end by 3 bases; junction bases not matched to a gene: 4. Germline CDR1 SGHNT, CDR2 YYREEE (reference sequence). CDR3 DNA: TGTGCCAGCAGCTTGTACAGGGGGCAGGCTAATGAAAAACTGTTTTTT. Amino acids: CASSLYRGQANEKLFF. The full variable domain, in which reference TRBV5-4 and TRBJ1-4 provide the parts outside the CDR3, is ETGVTQSPTHLIKTRGQQVTLRCSSQSGHNTVSWYQQALGQGPQFIFQYYREEENGRGNFPPRFSGLQFPNYSSELNVNALELDDSALYLCASSLYRGQANEKLFFGSGTQLSVL.

The V gene is TRBV13, the J gene TRBJ1-1, with TRBD1 as a possible D gene (5 bases). Germline V CDR1 and CDR2: PRHDT, FYEKMQ (reference sequence). V lost 3 bases, J lost 1 base, and 15 bases lay in between. There are 16 residues in the CDR3. The DNA of the CDR3 is TGTGCCAGCAGCTTTGATTCCGGGACGGAGAACACTGAAGCTTTCTTT. As protein: CASSFDSGTENTEAFF.

The V and J genes are TRBV5-6 and TRBJ1-2, with D perhaps matching TRBD1 (6 bases). The CDR3 extends over 14 amino acids. CDR1 and CDR2 (germline): SGHDT, YYEEEE. Between the trimmed V and J ends, which lost 0 bases and 3 bases, there was a span of 9 bases. The CDR3 spells CASSLVGGDYGYTF. The CDR3 DNA reads as TGTGCCAGCAGCTTGGTAGGGGGGGACTATGGCTACACCTTC.

The chain links TRBV5-1 to TRBJ2-2, with 12 positions matching TRBD1. CDR1 is SGHRS, CDR2 YFSETQ, per germline. This CDR3 is 17 amino acids long. V dropped 4 bases and J dropped 5; count of bases not matched to a gene: 9. CDR3 DNA sequence: TGCGCCAGCAGCGCGGGACAGGGGGCCGGGAGGACCGGGGAGCTGTTTTTT. Protein sequence: CASSAGQGAGRTGELFF.

The chain combines TRBV5-1 with TRBJ1-3, with 8 bases fitting TRBD1. The CDR3 totals 15 residues. The V segment lost 3 bases and the J segment 0 bases; nucleotides outside the gene matches: 2. Per the germline V gene, CDR1 is SGHRS and CDR2 is YFSETQ. The CDR3 sequence is CASSWGQDSGNTIYF. In nucleotides, the CDR3 is TGCGCCAGCAGCTGGGGACAGGACTCTGGAAACACCATATATTTT.

V is TRBV5-4 and J is TRBJ1-2; TRBD1 might be the D (6 bases). V shed 3 bases and J shed 4 bases, with 13 bases lying between them. The CDR3 runs 14 residues. Germline values: CDR1 SGHNT, CDR2 YYREEE (reference sequence). For the CDR3, the DNA is TGTGCCAGCAGCTCCTACCTAGGGGGCTATGGCTACACCTTC. This encodes CASSSYLGGYGYTF.

A single count supports this clone. The chain carries TRBV2 and TRBJ1-5; 7 bases match TRBD1. The J segment lost 1 base and the V segment lost 7 bases, leaving 4 bases of the junction unmatched. Germline values: CDR1 SNHLY, CDR2 FYNNEI. The CDR3 consists of 14 residues. The CDR3 protein is CASNYRGSNQPQHF. The DNA for the CDR3 is TGTGCCAGCAACTACAGGGGAAGCAATCAGCCCCAGCATTTT.

The chain carries TRBV7-8 and TRBJ1-5, with unresolved D. V gave up 5 bases and J gave up 4 bases, with 15 bases separating them. Per germline, CDR1 SGHVS and CDR2 FQNEAQ. The CDR3 is 15 amino acids. Here the CDR3 reads CASSPIGGINQPQHF. In DNA, the CDR3 is TGTGCCAGCAGCCCGATAGGAGGGATTAATCAGCCCCAGCATTTT.